This T cell receptor beta chain was observed in a study of T-cell memory formation after mild COVID-19. Study at large: TCR clusters were mostly donor specific.

Whole-study findings and limits: Clones that contracted from day 15 to 85 were balanced CD4/CD8, while later expanders leaned CD4+. Specificity for SARS-CoV-2 was not confirmed among the second-wave clones peaking on day 37.

TCRdb processed the 5' RACE reads anew with MiXCR; each CDR3 protein has one entry. The sample contains around 250,000 distinct CDR3 sequences, 15% of which appear only once. As for this clonotype: Its antigen is undetermined.

The CDR3 has 17 residues. V shed 0 bases, J shed 6 bases, and the junction held 9 bases outside the gene matches. Per germline, CDR1 DFQATT and CDR2 SNEGSKA (reference sequence). This sequence originates from an adult woman who had mild COVID-19 (a few samples of this study predate the infection). Cell type and time point are not known. Material for sequencing was PBMCs or a T cell subset sorted from them (not recorded which). The rearrangement uses TRBV20-1 and TRBJ1-6; 9 positions match TRBD1. This CDR3 is CSARDSRRDRVNSPLHF. As DNA, the CDR3 is TGCAGTGCTAGAGATTCGAGGAGGGACAGGGTTAATTCACCCCTCCACTTT.